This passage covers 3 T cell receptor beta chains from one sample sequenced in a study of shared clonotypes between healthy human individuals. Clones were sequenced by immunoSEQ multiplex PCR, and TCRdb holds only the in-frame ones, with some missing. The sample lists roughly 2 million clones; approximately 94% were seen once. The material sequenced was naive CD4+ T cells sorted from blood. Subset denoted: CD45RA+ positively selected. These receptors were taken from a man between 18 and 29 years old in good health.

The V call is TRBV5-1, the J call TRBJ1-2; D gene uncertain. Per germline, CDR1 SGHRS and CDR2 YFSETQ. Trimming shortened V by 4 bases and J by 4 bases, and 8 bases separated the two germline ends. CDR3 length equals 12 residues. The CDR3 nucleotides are TGCGCCAGCAGCATCGAGAGCTATGGCTACACCTTC. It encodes CASSIESYGYTF. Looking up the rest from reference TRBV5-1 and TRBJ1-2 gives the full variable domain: KAGVTQTPRYLIKTRGQQVTLSCSPISGHRSVSWYQQTPGQGLQFLFEYFSETQRNKGNFPGRFSGRQFSNSRSEMNVSTLELGDSALYLCASSIESYGYTFGSGTRLTVV.

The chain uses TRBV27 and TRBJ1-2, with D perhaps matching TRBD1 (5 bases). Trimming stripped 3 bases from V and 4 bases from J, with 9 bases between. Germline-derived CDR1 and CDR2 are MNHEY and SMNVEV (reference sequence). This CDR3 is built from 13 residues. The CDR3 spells CASSFRVGYGYTF. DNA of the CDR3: TGTGCCAGCAGTTTCAGGGTCGGCTATGGCTACACCTTC.

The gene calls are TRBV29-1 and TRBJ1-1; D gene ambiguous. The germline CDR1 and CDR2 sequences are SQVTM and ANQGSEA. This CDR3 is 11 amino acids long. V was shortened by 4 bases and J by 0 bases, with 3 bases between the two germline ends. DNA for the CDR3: TGCAGCGTTGTTATGAACACTGAAGCTTTCTTT. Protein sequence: CSVVMNTEAFF.